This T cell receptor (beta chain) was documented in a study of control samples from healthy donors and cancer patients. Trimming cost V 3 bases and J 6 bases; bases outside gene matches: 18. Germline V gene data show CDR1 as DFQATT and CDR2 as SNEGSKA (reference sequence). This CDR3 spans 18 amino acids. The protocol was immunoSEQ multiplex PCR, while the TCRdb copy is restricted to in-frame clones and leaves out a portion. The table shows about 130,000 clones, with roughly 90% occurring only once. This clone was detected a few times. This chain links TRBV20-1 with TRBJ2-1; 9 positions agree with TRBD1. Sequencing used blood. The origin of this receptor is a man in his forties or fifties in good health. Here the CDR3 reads CSASMGQGTETSLNEQFF. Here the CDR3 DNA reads TGCAGTGCTAGTATGGGACAGGGAACGGAGACGTCTCTCAATGAGCAGTTCTTC.